This TCR beta chain was captured in a study of blood T cell repertoires in COVID-19. Whole-study context: Spain, Italy and the United States supplied samples that represented acute and convalescent COVID-19. PBMCs, B-cell-depleted T cells, or T cells were the source of the cDNA or gDNA that made up the material.

Using immunoSEQ multiplex PCR, the repertoire was profiled, and TCRdb retains in-frame clones only, with some absent. Of about 160,000 clones listed, over 60% are singletons. This CDR3 contains 13 residues. In germline, CDR1 is SQVTM, CDR2 ANQGSEA. V lost 6 bases to trimming and J lost 4 bases; unmatched junction nucleotides: 4. Sequenced material: peripheral blood. This clonotype was obtained from a man in his 60s with acute or convalescent COVID-19. The V and J genes are TRBV29-1 and TRBJ2-3; TRBD1 matches 10 bases. CDR3 nucleotides: TGCAGCGTCGGGACAGGGGATCCAGATACGCAGTATTTT. Protein sequence: CSVGTGDPDTQYF.